The rows below give T cell receptor beta chains drawn from one sample of a study of breast tumors, draining lymph nodes, adjacent tissues. Using its own MiXCR run on the multiplex PCR reads, TCRdb lists one record per CDR3 protein. The data contain tens of thousands of distinct CDR3 sequences, roughly 23% of them seen just once; the ten biggest clones take up more than 6.5%. Material for sequencing was breast tumor tissue. The receptors derive from a female donor with breast cancer. Some clones in this sample may be carry-over from other donors' samples. Both conserved end residues are part of each CDR3.

>TRBV11-1|TRBJ2-2
CASSLVGGANTGELFF
>TRBV4-1|TRBJ2-1
CASSQDPGTSNEQFF
>TRBV7-4|TRBJ1-2
CASSLSGGAPYGYTF
>TRBV15|TRBJ1-1
CATSRVRDRNTEAFF
>TRBV2|TRBJ1-6
CASSDGAGGFSPLHF
>TRBV7-2|TRBJ2-7
CASSFGGLAEIPQGHEQYF
>TRBV4-1|TRBJ2-5
CASSQRLTGGQTQYF
>TRBV24-1|TRBJ1-2
CATSAQGRDGYTF
>TRBV11-2|TRBJ2-2
CASSLGTGRIGELFF
>TRBV5-1|TRBJ2-5
CASSSSGHQETQYF
>TRBV12-3/TRBV12-4|TRBJ2-1
CASTVAGVGKNEQFF
>TRBV6-5|TRBJ2-7
CASSYSDTYEQYF
>TRBV6-5|TRBJ1-3
CASSRGGKYYSGNTIYF
>TRBV6-5|TRBJ1-4
CASRSFSGGEKLFF
>TRBV18|TRBJ2-6
CASSRDSPSSGANVLTF
>TRBV2|TRBJ2-1
CASSEFTPGTEQFF
>TRBV20-1|TRBJ1-5
CSAPRGRDQPQHF
>TRBV5-6|TRBJ1-2
CASSLDMGDGYTF
>TRBV9|TRBJ2-3
CASSVAISGSDTQYF
>TRBV6-5|TRBJ2-2
CASSFQGSGELFF
>TRBV19|TRBJ2-7
CASSWTVLYEQYF
>TRBV9|TRBJ1-4
CASSRQGNEKLFF
>TRBV9|TRBJ1-5
CASSVGRGLNQPQHF
>TRBV29-1|TRBJ2-7
CSVAWTGGYEQYF
>TRBV7-3|TRBJ2-1
CASSLMAGGPHEQFF
>TRBV6-6|TRBJ1-3
CASSYPSGNTTYF
>TRBV7-8|TRBJ1-1
CASSLGAGGLNTEAFF
>TRBV6-5|TRBJ1-5
CASSYDGTNQPQHF
>TRBV6-1|TRBJ2-5
CASSNQIRETQYF
>TRBV5-5|TRBJ2-1
CASSLVRDTYNEQFF
>TRBV6-6|TRBJ1-6
CASSYSAQGNNSPLHF
>TRBV5-1|TRBJ1-4
CASSPSATNEKLFF
>TRBV7-6|TRBJ2-1
CASSLGSGDNNEQFF
>TRBV7-8|TRBJ2-1
CASSLVYYQSYNEQFF
>TRBV20-1|TRBJ2-7
CSANPPETEQYF
>TRBV5-4|TRBJ2-2
CASSLASGSSWELFF
>TRBV12-3/TRBV12-4|TRBJ2-1
CASSRVGHPANEQFF
>TRBV20-1|TRBJ2-7
CSARLAGRHEQYF
>TRBV9|TRBJ2-3
CASSPGTSSTDTQYF
>TRBV2|TRBJ2-5
CATSGVLAGVETQYF
>TRBV6-6|TRBJ1-4
CASSYSRTGGYEKLFF
>TRBV29-1|TRBJ2-1
CSVGADSSYNEQFF
>TRBV19|TRBJ2-1
CASSNLGLVGYNEQFF
>TRBV6-5|TRBJ1-5
CASSYSQGSAQPQHF
>TRBV6-1|TRBJ2-1
CASSVGQPQFF
>TRBV9|TRBJ1-1
CASSVSPTGMNTEAFF
>TRBV4-1|TRBJ2-3
CASSQKRPADTQYF
>TRBV9|TRBJ2-1
CASSVAWTSGSPHNEQFF
>TRBV5-1|TRBJ2-1
CASSLTGGLLEQFF
>TRBV5-1|TRBJ2-2
CASSLGQGAGELFF
>TRBV20-1|TRBJ2-1
CSAPSRDRGNEQFF
>TRBV29-1|TRBJ2-1
CSVEEPARRGYNEQFF
>TRBV28|TRBJ2-7
CASSQYGGSYEQYF
>TRBV20-1|TRBJ1-2
CSAMGQGHGYTF
>TRBV6-6|TRBJ2-7
CASRGTVGPNTYEQYF
>TRBV12-3/TRBV12-4|TRBJ1-5
CASMRGGNQPQHF
>TRBV24-1|TRBJ1-2
CATSHFGDGYTF